These T cell receptor beta chains were read from a single sample in a study of T cell responses to AZD1222 COVID-19 vaccine. The method was immunoSEQ multiplex PCR; TCRdb's version includes in-frame clones alone and lacks a portion of them. The sample gives some 80,000 clones, 70% to 80% of which show up once; 27% is in the top ten. Sample: peripheral blood, taken 28 days after the second dose of the MenACWY control vaccine. These receptors originate from an adult who received the MenACWY meningococcal vaccine as a control. Both conserved end residues are part of each CDR3. The D gene is left open where the match is weak. The size of a clone is reported for some rows only, either as once, few or many, or as a class for expanded clones.

CDR3aa	CDR3nt	j_gene	v_gene	d_gene	abundance
CASSVLGATNTGELFF	TGCGCCAGCTCGGTTCTGGGGGCAACGAACACCGGGGAGCTGTTTTTT	TRBJ2-2	TRBV5-1	-	-
CASSSAGYNSPLHF	TGTGCCAGCAGCTCGGCAGGCTATAATTCACCCCTCCACTTT	TRBJ1-6	TRBV11-2	-	-
CSVAQGYEQYF	TGCAGCGTTGCACAGGGTTACGAGCAGTACTTC	TRBJ2-7	TRBV29-1	-	-
CASSPNHIGELFF	TGTGCCAGCAGCCCTAACCACATCGGGGAGCTGTTTTTT	TRBJ2-2	TRBV3-1/TRBV3-2	-	-
CASSPSRQDPSGNTIYF	TGTGCCAGCTCACCGAGTCGACAGGACCCCTCTGGAAACACCATATATTTT	TRBJ1-3	TRBV18	-	-
CASSDWAGGGETQYF	TGTGCCAGCAGTGATTGGGCGGGAGGAGGCGAGACCCAGTACTTC	TRBJ2-5	TRBV2	TRBD2	-
CASSLWILGGQPQHF	TGTGCCAGCAGCTTGTGGATCTTGGGGGGTCAGCCCCAGCATTTT	TRBJ1-5	TRBV5-6	-	-
CASSQTGTGYEQYF	TGTGCCAGCAGTCAGACCGGGACAGGGTACGAGCAGTACTTC	TRBJ2-7	TRBV28	TRBD1	-
CASSRLYWGNEKLFF	TGTGCCAGCAGCCGACTTTATTGGGGAAATGAAAAACTGTTTTTT	TRBJ1-4	TRBV6-2/TRBV6-3	-	-
CASSALTSEQYF	TGTGCCAGCAGCGCCTTGACGTCCGAGCAGTACTTC	TRBJ2-7	TRBV11-1	-	-
CASSPAGWVTEAFF	TGTGCCAGCAGCCCCGCGGGGTGGGTCACTGAAGCTTTCTTT	TRBJ1-1	TRBV6-6	-	-
CASSLSPRGQVNYGYTF	TGTGCCAGCAGCTTGTCTCCGCGGGGACAGGTGAACTATGGCTACACCTTC	TRBJ1-2	TRBV7-2	TRBD1	once
CASSTGGTYEKLFF	TGTGCCAGCAGCACAGGGGGTACCTATGAAAAACTGTTTTTT	TRBJ1-4	TRBV7-9	TRBD1	-
CASSRDNTLQETQYF	TGTGCCAGCAGCCGGGACAACACCCTTCAAGAGACCCAGTACTTC	TRBJ2-5	TRBV6-5	-	once
CAWREPGAGSSYEQYF	TGTGCCTGGAGAGAGCCAGGAGCGGGGTCCTCCTACGAGCAGTACTTC	TRBJ2-7	TRBV30	TRBD2	-
CASSLGSRALGNTEAFF	TGTGCCAGCAGCTTAGGTTCGCGCGCTTTGGGGAACACTGAAGCTTTCTTT	TRBJ1-1	TRBV7-9	-	once
CASSTGDRGRGGELFF	TGTGCCAGTAGTACCGGGGACAGGGGGCGTGGCGGGGAGCTGTTTTTT	TRBJ2-2	TRBV19	TRBD1	-
CASGSGHANTEAFF	TGTGCCAGCGGATCTGGACACGCGAACACTGAAGCTTTCTTT	TRBJ1-1	TRBV2	-	-
CASSESRGFTEAFF	TGTGCCAGCAGTGAAAGTAGGGGTTTCACTGAAGCTTTCTTT	TRBJ1-1	TRBV6-1	-	-
CASGGQPQHF	TGTGCCAGCGGAGGTCAGCCCCAGCATTTT	TRBJ1-5	TRBV19	-	-
CASSQDFSVRRQPQHF	TGCGCCAGCAGCCAAGATTTTAGTGTGCGGAGGCAGCCCCAGCATTTT	TRBJ1-5	TRBV4-3	-	-
CASSHLLGGGEQFF	TGTGCCAGCAGCCACTTACTAGGGGGGGGAGAGCAGTTCTTC	TRBJ2-1	TRBV4-2	-	few
CASRRDDNEQFF	TGTGCCAGCAGGAGGGATGACAATGAGCAGTTCTTC	TRBJ2-1	TRBV2	-	-
CASSKEGLSIETQYF	TGTGCCAGCTCGAAGGAGGGACTATCGATAGAGACCCAGTACTTC	TRBJ2-5	TRBV2	TRBD2	-
CASSYWFGLAVSYEQYF	TGTGCCAGCAGTTACTGGTTTGGACTAGCGGTCTCCTACGAGCAGTACTTC	TRBJ2-7	TRBV6-2/TRBV6-3	TRBD2	-
CASRPGAGNTIYF	TGTGCCAGCAGACCAGGGGCTGGAAACACCATATATTTT	TRBJ1-3	TRBV19	-	-
CASSGDSNQPQHF	TGTGCCAGCAGCGGGGATAGCAATCAGCCCCAGCATTTT	TRBJ1-5	TRBV7-8	-	-
CSAGGTGDQETQYF	TGCAGCGCTGGGGGGACAGGAGACCAAGAGACCCAGTACTTC	TRBJ2-5	TRBV29-1	TRBD1	-
CASRDSDTGELFF	TGCGCCAGCCGGGACAGTGACACCGGGGAGCTGTTTTTT	TRBJ2-2	TRBV5-1	TRBD1	-
CASSLHRAGYNNEQYF	TGTGCCAGCAGCCTCCACCGAGCAGGGTATAACAACGAGCAGTACTTC	TRBJ2-7	TRBV21-1	-	once
CSARDLPPYNEQFF	TGCAGCGCTAGGGACTTACCACCGTACAATGAGCAGTTCTTC	TRBJ2-1	TRBV29-1	-	-
CATSITGVETEAFF	TGTGCCACCAGCATAACAGGGGTTGAGACTGAAGCTTTCTTT	TRBJ1-1	TRBV15	TRBD1	-
CASSLEVGSYNEQFF	TGTGCCAGCAGCTTAGAAGTGGGTTCCTACAATGAGCAGTTCTTC	TRBJ2-1	TRBV7-8	-	-
CASSSQQGANTEAFF	TGCGCCAGCAGCTCCCAACAGGGGGCGAACACTGAAGCTTTCTTT	TRBJ1-1	TRBV5-1	TRBD1	once
CASSRTQIRRDTEAFF	TGTGCCAGCTCCCGCACACAGATCAGGAGGGACACTGAAGCTTTCTTT	TRBJ1-1	TRBV18	-	-
CASSSVEKLFF	TGTGCCAGCAGTTCTGTCGAAAAACTGTTTTTT	TRBJ1-4	TRBV28	-	-
CASSRTGVGYGYTF	TGTGCCAGTAGTCGAACAGGGGTTGGGTATGGCTACACCTTC	TRBJ1-2	TRBV19	TRBD1	-
CASSVLTGATDTQYF	TGTGCCAGCAGCGTCTTGACAGGGGCCACAGATACGCAGTATTTT	TRBJ2-3	TRBV9	TRBD1	-
CASSIRSLAAGELFF	TGTGCCAGTAGTATTCGGTCCCTAGCTGCCGGGGAGCTGTTTTTT	TRBJ2-2	TRBV19	-	-
CASSQVPYEQYF	TGTGCCAGCAGCCAAGTCCCCTACGAGCAGTACTTC	TRBJ2-7	TRBV14	-	-
CASSYEVGGNQPQHF	TGTGCCAGCAGTTACGAGGTCGGGGGCAATCAGCCCCAGCATTTT	TRBJ1-5	TRBV6-6	-	-
CASSLGQQETQYF	TGTGCCAGCAGCTTAGGTCAGCAAGAGACCCAGTACTTC	TRBJ2-5	TRBV11-3	-	-
CAWTLAGGTQETQYF	TGTGCCTGGACTCTAGCGGGCGGAACTCAAGAGACCCAGTACTTC	TRBJ2-5	TRBV30	TRBD2	few
CSVAGNPGNTIYF	TGCAGCGTTGCCGGGAACCCTGGAAACACCATATATTTT	TRBJ1-3	TRBV29-1	-	-
CASSQDRQNSPLHF	TGCGCCAGCAGCCAGGACAGACAGAATTCACCCCTCCACTTT	TRBJ1-6	TRBV5-1	-	-
CASSRTGNYGYTF	TGTGCCAGCAGCAGGACAGGAAACTATGGCTACACCTTC	TRBJ1-2	TRBV28	TRBD1	few
CASSYSPTGDTGELFF	TGTGCCAGCAGTTACTCGCCCACAGGGGACACCGGGGAGCTGTTTTTT	TRBJ2-2	TRBV6-5	TRBD1	-
CASSQVPFTEAFF	TGTGCCAGCAGCCAAGTACCGTTCACTGAAGCTTTCTTT	TRBJ1-1	TRBV3-1/TRBV3-2	-	-
CASQVGSSGANVLTF	TGCGCCAGCCAGGTCGGGAGCTCTGGGGCCAACGTCCTGACTTTC	TRBJ2-6	TRBV5-1	-	-
CASSPKWGARETQYF	TGTGCCAGCAGTCCCAAGTGGGGGGCCCGTGAGACCCAGTACTTC	TRBJ2-5	TRBV7-9	-	-
CASSQQDEAQYF	TGTGCCAGCAGTCAACAGGACGAAGCGCAGTATTTT	TRBJ2-3	TRBV7-2	-	-